Below, one T cell receptor beta chain is given with its context. These data are taken from a study of T cell responses to AZD1222 COVID-19 vaccine. Libraries were prepared by immunoSEQ multiplex PCR; TCRdb keeps only in-frame clonotypes and omits some of them. The table shows approximately 79,000 clones, with 86% occurring only once. The receptor was isolated from an adult in good health. The specimen was peripheral blood, collected on day 0 of AZD1222 vaccination.

The CDR3 nucleotides read TGTGCCAGCAGCGATACAGGGGGCCGGAACACTGAAGCTTTCTTT. Translating it yields CASSDTGGRNTEAFF. The chain carries TRBV7-8 and TRBJ1-1, with 9 nucleotides matching TRBD1. The trim removed 5 bases at V and 1 base at J, leaving 5 bases unmatched. The CDR3 is made up of 15 amino acids. CDR1 SGHVS and CDR2 FQNEAQ come from the germline V gene.